This passage covers 18 T cell receptor beta chains from one sample sequenced in a study of cytomegalovirus exposure and HLA in healthy donors. The data were produced by immunoSEQ multiplex PCR, yet TCRdb's version contains in-frame clones alone and is incomplete. The table includes hundreds of thousands of clones, around 86% detected once. The material sequenced was PBMCs. The receptor set was obtained from a woman younger than 30 in good health and CMV-seronegative.

The table lists this clone with a few counts. The chain joins TRBV7-9 to TRBJ2-7; D might be TRBD1 (5 bases). Germline CDR1 SEHNR, CDR2 FQNEAQ (reference sequence). The CDR3 has 11 amino acids. The V gene lost 4 bases and the J gene lost 5 bases, with 6 bases spanning the gap. CDR3 region: CASSWGNEQYF. DNA of the CDR3: TGTGCCAGCAGCTGGGGCAACGAGCAGTACTTC.

V gene TRBV28 combines with J gene TRBJ2-7, with 8 positions matching TRBD2. Germline assignment: CDR1 MDHEN and CDR2 SYDVKM. The CDR3 spans 14 residues. Losses at the gene ends were 6 bases for V and 6 bases for J; bases not matched to a gene: 10. The CDR3 here is CASSPGLEVSEQYF. The CDR3 DNA is TGTGCCAGCAGCCCGGGACTAGAGGTTAGCGAGCAGTACTTC. Based on the CDR3 plus reference TRBV28 and TRBJ2-7, the full variable domain is DVKVTQSSRYLVKRTGEKVFLECVQDMDHENMFWYRQDPGLGLRLIYFSYDVKMKEKGDIPEGYSVSREKKERFSLILESASTNQTSMYLCASSPGLEVSEQYFGPGTRLTVT.

This chain connects TRBV5-8 to TRBJ2-7; 14 bases align to TRBD2. Trimming took 5 bases from V and 0 from J; bases not matched to a gene: 10. Germline CDR1 SGHTS, CDR2 YDEGEE. The CDR3 runs to 18 residues. CDR3 nucleotides: TGTGCCAGCAGTCCCGGGACTAGCGGGAGTCAGAGCTCCTACGAGCAGTACTTC. It is translated as CASSPGTSGSQSSYEQYF.

This chain uses TRBV5-1 with TRBJ2-5; 11 nucleotides line up with TRBD2. CDR3 length: 17 amino acids. CDR1 is SGHRS, CDR2 YFSETQ, per germline. Trimming took 2 bases from V and 1 from J; bases not matched to a gene: 7. The CDR3 nucleotides read TGCGCCAGCAGCTTTAGAACCGGGACTAGCGGCCAAGAGACCCAGTACTTC. It encodes CASSFRTGTSGQETQYF. Variable domain in full (rest from reference TRBV5-1 and TRBJ2-5): KAGVTQTPRYLIKTRGQQVTLSCSPISGHRSVSWYQQTPGQGLQFLFEYFSETQRNKGNFPGRFSGRQFSNSRSEMNVSTLELGDSALYLCASSFRTGTSGQETQYFGPGTRLLVL.

The CDR3 is CASSPSTGTYGYTF. In DNA, the CDR3 is TGTGCCAGCAGCCCCTCGACAGGGACCTATGGCTACACCTTC. The J gene is TRBJ1-2, the V gene TRBV11-2; TRBD1 agrees at 7 bases. J gave up 4 bases and V 5 bases, and 7 bases lay outside the gene matches. Germline CDR1 and CDR2: SGHAT and FQNNGV. The CDR3 is 14 amino acids.

The V and J genes are TRBV29-1 and TRBJ2-7; possibly TRBD1 for D (6 bases). This CDR3 comprises 13 residues. Trimming took 2 bases from V and 4 from J, leaving 12 bases between them. Germline V gene data show CDR1 as SQVTM and CDR2 as ANQGSEA. This CDR3 reads CSVETGSKYEQYF. CDR3 coding DNA: TGCAGCGTTGAAACAGGGTCCAAATACGAGCAGTACTTC.

The chain joins TRBV4-1 to TRBJ1-6; no definite D call. Germline loops: CDR1 MGHRA, CDR2 YSYEKL. The CDR3 is 13 amino acids. Deletions cut 2 bases from V and 14 bases from J, with 13 bases between. Written as DNA, the CDR3 is TGCGCCAGCAGCCAACCCGCGGCGAGGTCCCTCCACTTT. Translated: CASSQPAARSLHF.

The chain couples TRBV15 to TRBJ2-5; 8 bases map to TRBD2. V shed 6 bases and J 1 base; nucleotides not matched to a gene: 4. The germline gives CDR1 LNHNV, CDR2 YYDKDF (reference sequence). The CDR3 spans 14 residues. The DNA for the CDR3 is TGTGCCACCAGAGAGCGGGGGTTCCAAGAGACCCAGTACTTC. Protein: CATRERGFQETQYF.

Concerning this clone itself: The sample contains more than one DNA sequence encoding this CDR3. This chain links TRBV11-2 with TRBJ1-1, with TRBD1 identical over 7 bases. CDR1 and CDR2 (germline): SGHAT, FQNNGV. Losses at the gene ends were 3 bases for V and 11 bases for J; bases not matched to a gene: 6. The CDR3 covers 12 residues. The CDR3 DNA reads TGTGCCAGCAGCTTGACAGGGCTTAGGGCTTTCTTT. It translates to CASSLTGLRAFF.

The chain is built from TRBV6-1 and TRBJ2-7; no reliable D call. Trimming removed 6 bases at V and 5 bases at J, with 8 bases between. Germline lookup yields CDR1 MNHNS and CDR2 SASEGT. The CDR3 is made up of 11 amino acids. The CDR3 DNA reads TGTGCCAGCAGCTACTATAACGAGCAGTACTTC. Translating gives CASSYYNEQYF.

This chain links TRBV5-4 with TRBJ2-2; D is possibly TRBD1 (5 bases). Germline V gives CDR1 SGHNT, CDR2 YYREEE (reference sequence). The CDR3 totals 15 residues. The ends were cut back, 1 base at V and 1 base at J, with 8 bases in the middle. The CDR3 region has the DNA TGTGCCAGCAGCTTGCCTACAGGGAACACCGGGGAGCTGTTTTTT. This sequence encodes CASSLPTGNTGELFF.

The chain uses TRBV28 and TRBJ2-7, with D perhaps matching TRBD1 (6 bases). The CDR3 consists of 14 residues. V was pared by 7 bases and J by 9 bases, with 22 bases between. Germline CDR1 and CDR2: MDHEN and SYDVKM. Here the CDR3 reads CASIHRVSGFGQYF. The CDR3 region has the DNA TGTGCCAGCATTCACAGGGTATCAGGATTTGGGCAGTACTTC. The full variable domain, rest sourced from reference TRBV28 and TRBJ2-7, is DVKVTQSSRYLVKRTGEKVFLECVQDMDHENMFWYRQDPGLGLRLIYFSYDVKMKEKGDIPEGYSVSREKKERFSLILESASTNQTSMYLCASIHRVSGFGQYFGPGTRLTVT.

The chain employs TRBV15 and TRBJ1-5, with 7 bases identical to TRBD1. The CDR3 covers 15 residues. V trimming: 1 base; J trimming: 2 bases; junction bases outside the gene matches: 2. Per germline, CDR1 LNHNV and CDR2 YYDKDF (reference sequence). CDR3 DNA: TGTGCCACCAGCAGAGGCGACAGGGGCAATCAGCCCCAGCATTTT. It translates to CATSRGDRGNQPQHF. The full variable domain, with the rest looked up from reference TRBV15 and TRBJ1-5, is DAMVIQNPRYQVTQFGKPVTLSCSQTLNHNVMYWYQQKSSQAPKLLFHYYDKDFNNEADTPDNFQSRRPNTSFCFLDIRSPGLGDTAMYLCATSRGDRGNQPQHFGDGTRLSIL.

The chain recombines TRBV4-2 with TRBJ1-1; 8 bases agree with TRBD1. The CDR3 covers 15 residues. V shed 0 bases and J 3 bases; nucleotides not matched to a gene: 3. Germline-derived CDR1 and CDR2 are LGHNA and YNFKEQ. The CDR3, as DNA: TGTGCCAGCAGCCAAGATGAGGGACAGGACACTGAAGCTTTCTTT. Amino acids: CASSQDEGQDTEAFF.

This clone was seen once. The V and J genes are TRBV4-1 and TRBJ2-7; the match to TRBD2 covers 10 bases. V lost 4 bases and J lost 4; bases outside the gene matches: 7. CDR1 and CDR2 (germline): MGHRA, YSYEKL. This CDR3 has 15 amino acids. The CDR3 reads CASSPIQRGGYEQYF. CDR3 sequence (DNA): TGCGCCAGCAGCCCCATCCAGCGGGGGGGATACGAGCAGTACTTC.

The chain links TRBV5-1 to TRBJ1-2; the D gene is possibly TRBD1 (5 bases). There are 15 residues in the CDR3. Germline loops: CDR1 SGHRS, CDR2 YFSETQ. V was pared by 4 bases and J by 0 bases, with 13 bases between. The CDR3 spells CASSTGGTSNYGYTF. Here the CDR3 DNA reads TGCGCCAGCAGCACCGGCGGGACCTCTAACTATGGCTACACCTTC. The variable domain in full, completed from reference TRBV5-1 and TRBJ1-2, reads KAGVTQTPRYLIKTRGQQVTLSCSPISGHRSVSWYQQTPGQGLQFLFEYFSETQRNKGNFPGRFSGRQFSNSRSEMNVSTLELGDSALYLCASSTGGTSNYGYTFGSGTRLTVV.

The chain carries TRBV6-5 and TRBJ1-2; maybe TRBD1 (5 bases). The V end was cut by 0 bases, the J end by 5 bases, with 16 bases between. The CDR3 is 16 residues long. Looked up from germline, CDR1 is MNHEY and CDR2 is SVGAGI. The CDR3 protein is CASSYSKAGRNYGYTF. The DNA for the CDR3 is TGTGCCAGCAGTTACTCGAAGGCAGGGAGGAATTATGGCTACACCTTC.

The V gene is TRBV4-1, the J gene TRBJ2-7; D perhaps matches TRBD2 (6 bases). Germline V CDR1 and CDR2: MGHRA, YSYEKL. There are 16 residues in the CDR3. V was trimmed by 2 bases and J by 1 base, leaving 15 bases between them. The CDR3 bases are TGCGCCAGCAGCCAAAGCCAAGGCGGGGCGTCCTACGAGCAGTACTTC. Its protein is CASSQSQGGASYEQYF.